This TCR beta chain came from a study of cytomegalovirus exposure and HLA in healthy donors. With 60 Vbeta and 13 Jbeta primers, the PCR was carried out. Only in-frame clones appear in the TCRdb table, and some are missing; sequencing was by immunoSEQ multiplex PCR. This sample has 200,000 to 250,000 clones, with more than 75% found just once. J was trimmed by 1 base and V by 1 base; bases with no gene match: 9. The germline V gene encodes CDR1 SGHAT and CDR2 FQNNGV. The CDR3 spans 18 residues. A single count supports this clone. Its antigen remains unidentified. Study-wide results and caveats: There were a few CMV-associated chains whose specificity for CMV antigens was confirmed in vitro. As a later analysis showed, a missense DCLRE1C variant was linked to trimming of TCR beta V- and J-genes. Across donors, most TCRs were seen rarely, yet some public ones were widespread. In a later analysis, at a false discovery rate of 0.05, some 17,000 TCR beta sequences were associated with HLA alleles.

Sequencing was carried out using PBMCs. The chain uses TRBV11-2 and TRBJ1-5; 8 bases align to TRBD1. The clonotype was recovered from a middle-aged woman in good health and CMV-seropositive. CDR3 nucleotide sequence: TGTGCCAGCAGCTTAGTCCCCAAGCAGGGGGCCAGCAATCAGCCCCAGCATTTT. The encoded protein is CASSLVPKQGASNQPQHF.